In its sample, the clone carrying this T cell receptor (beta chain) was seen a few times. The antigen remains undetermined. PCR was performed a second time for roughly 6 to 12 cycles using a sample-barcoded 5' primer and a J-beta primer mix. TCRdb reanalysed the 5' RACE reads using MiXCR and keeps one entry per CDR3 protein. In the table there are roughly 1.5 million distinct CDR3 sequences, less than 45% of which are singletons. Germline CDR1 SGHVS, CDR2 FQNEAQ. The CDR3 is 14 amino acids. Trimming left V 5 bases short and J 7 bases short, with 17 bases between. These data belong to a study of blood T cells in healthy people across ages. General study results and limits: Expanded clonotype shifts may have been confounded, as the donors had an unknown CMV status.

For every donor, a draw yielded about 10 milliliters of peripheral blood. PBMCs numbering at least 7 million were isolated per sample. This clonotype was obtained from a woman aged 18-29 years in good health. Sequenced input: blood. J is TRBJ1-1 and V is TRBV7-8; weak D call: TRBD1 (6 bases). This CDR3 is CASSPLQGAGEAFF. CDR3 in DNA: TGTGCCAGCAGCCCTCTACAGGGCGCTGGTGAAGCTTTCTTT. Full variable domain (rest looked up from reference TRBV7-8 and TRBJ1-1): GAGVSQSPRYKVAKRGQDVALRCDPISGHVSLFWYQQALGQGPEFLTYFQNEAQLDKSGLPSDRFFAERPEGSVSTLKIQRTQQEDSAVYLCASSPLQGAGEAFFGQGTRLTVV.